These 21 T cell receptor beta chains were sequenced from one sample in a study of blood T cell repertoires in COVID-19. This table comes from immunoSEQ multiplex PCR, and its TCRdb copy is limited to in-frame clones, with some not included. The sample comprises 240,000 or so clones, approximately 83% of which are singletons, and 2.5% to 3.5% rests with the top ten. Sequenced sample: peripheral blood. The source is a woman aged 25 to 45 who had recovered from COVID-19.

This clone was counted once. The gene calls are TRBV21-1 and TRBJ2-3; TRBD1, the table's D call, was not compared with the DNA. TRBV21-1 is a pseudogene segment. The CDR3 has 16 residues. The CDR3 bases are TGTGCCAGCAGCAATCCCCAGGGACAGGGGCCCGATACGCAGTATTTT. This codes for CASSNPQGQGPDTQYF.

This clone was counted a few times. The CDR3 is CASSWTIQETQYF. DNA for the CDR3: TGTGCCAGTAGCTGGACTATCCAAGAGACCCAGTACTTC. The genes are TRBV19 and TRBJ2-5, with a possible D match to TRBD2 (6 bases). Between the trimmed V and J ends, which lost 6 bases and 1 base, there was a span of 9 bases. Germline V gene data show CDR1 as LNHDA and CDR2 as SQIVND (reference sequence). CDR3 size: 13 residues.

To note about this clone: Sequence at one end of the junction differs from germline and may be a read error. DNA of the CDR3: TGTGCCACCAGTGATCCCGGGACTAGCTACGATGAGCAGTTCTTC. It translates to CATSDPGTSYDEQFF. The chain carries TRBV24-1 and TRBJ2-1, with 9 bases lining up with TRBD2. The CDR3 is 15 residues long. Germline CDR1 KGHDR, CDR2 SFDVKD.

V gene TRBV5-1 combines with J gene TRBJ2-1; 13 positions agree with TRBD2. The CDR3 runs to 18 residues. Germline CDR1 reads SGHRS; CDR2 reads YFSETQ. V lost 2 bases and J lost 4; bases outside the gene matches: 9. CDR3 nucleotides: TGCGCCAGCAGCTTACTAGCGGGGGGGACCGGGTTGTACAATGAGCAGTTCTTC. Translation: CASSLLAGGTGLYNEQFF.

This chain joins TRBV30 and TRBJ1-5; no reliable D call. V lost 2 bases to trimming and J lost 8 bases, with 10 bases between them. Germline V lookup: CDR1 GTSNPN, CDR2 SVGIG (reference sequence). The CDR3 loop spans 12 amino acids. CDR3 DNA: TGTGCCTGGAGTACTTCGATAGAGCCCCAGCATTTT. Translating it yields CAWSTSIEPQHF.

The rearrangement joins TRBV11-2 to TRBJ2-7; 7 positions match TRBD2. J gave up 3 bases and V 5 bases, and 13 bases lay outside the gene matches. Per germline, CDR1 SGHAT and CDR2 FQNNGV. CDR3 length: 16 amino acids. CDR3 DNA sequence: TGTGCCAGCAGCCCTATGCGACTAGCTGTGAGCTACGAGCAGTACTTC. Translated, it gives CASSPMRLAVSYEQYF.

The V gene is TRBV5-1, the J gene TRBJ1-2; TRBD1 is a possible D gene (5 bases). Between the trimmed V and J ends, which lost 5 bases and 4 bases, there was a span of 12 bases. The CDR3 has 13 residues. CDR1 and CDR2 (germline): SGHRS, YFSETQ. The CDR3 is CASRDNWVYGYTF. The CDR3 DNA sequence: TGCGCCAGCAGGGACAACTGGGTCTATGGCTACACCTTC.

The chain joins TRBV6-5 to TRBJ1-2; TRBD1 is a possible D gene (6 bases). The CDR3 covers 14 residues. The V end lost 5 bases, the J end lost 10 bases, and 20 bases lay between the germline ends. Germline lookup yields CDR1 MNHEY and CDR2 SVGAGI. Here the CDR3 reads CASSLRRDKFVYTF. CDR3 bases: TGTGCCAGCAGTCTACGACGGGACAAGTTTGTCTACACCTTC.

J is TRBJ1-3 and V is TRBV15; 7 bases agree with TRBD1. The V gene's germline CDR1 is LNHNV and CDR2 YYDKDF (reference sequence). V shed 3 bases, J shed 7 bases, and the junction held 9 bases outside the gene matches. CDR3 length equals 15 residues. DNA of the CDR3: TGTGCCACCAGCAGGCCCGGGACAGCCGCCAACACCATATATTTT. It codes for CATSRPGTAANTIYF.

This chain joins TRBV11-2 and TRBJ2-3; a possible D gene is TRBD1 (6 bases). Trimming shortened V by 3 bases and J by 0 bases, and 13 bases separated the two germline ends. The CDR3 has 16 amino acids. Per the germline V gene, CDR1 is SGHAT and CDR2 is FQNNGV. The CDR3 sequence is CASSFVGQRSTDTQYF. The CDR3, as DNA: TGTGCCAGCAGCTTCGTAGGACAGAGGAGCACAGATACGCAGTATTTT. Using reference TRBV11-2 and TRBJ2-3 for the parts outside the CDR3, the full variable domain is EAGVAQSPRYKIIEKRQSVAFWCNPISGHATLYWYQQILGQGPKLLIQFQNNGVVDDSQLPKDRFSAERLKGVDSTLKIQPAKLEDSAVYLCASSFVGQRSTDTQYFGPGTRLTVL.

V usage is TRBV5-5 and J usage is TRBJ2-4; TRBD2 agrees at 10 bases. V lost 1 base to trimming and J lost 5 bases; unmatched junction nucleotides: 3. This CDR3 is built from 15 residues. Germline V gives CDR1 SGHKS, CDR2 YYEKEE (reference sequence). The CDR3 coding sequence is TGTGCCAGCAGCTTGAGCGGGGGGGCCCAAAACATTCAGTACTTC. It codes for CASSLSGGAQNIQYF.

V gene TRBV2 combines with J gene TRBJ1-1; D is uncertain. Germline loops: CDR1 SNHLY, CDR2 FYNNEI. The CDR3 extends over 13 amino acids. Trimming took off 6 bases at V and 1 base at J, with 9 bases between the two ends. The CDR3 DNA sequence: TGTGCCAGCAGCGTAGCTAGGAACACTGAAGCTTTCTTT. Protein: CASSVARNTEAFF.

The CDR3 reads CASSLFVGGGGSPLHF. DNA of the CDR3: TGTGCCAGCAGCTTGTTTGTTGGGGGCGGAGGTTCACCCCTCCACTTT. The J gene is TRBJ1-6, the V gene TRBV7-9; D possibly corresponds to TRBD1 (6 bases). Trimming stripped 3 bases from V and 9 bases from J, with 18 bases between. Germline assignment: CDR1 SEHNR and CDR2 FQNEAQ (reference sequence). This CDR3 is built from 16 residues.

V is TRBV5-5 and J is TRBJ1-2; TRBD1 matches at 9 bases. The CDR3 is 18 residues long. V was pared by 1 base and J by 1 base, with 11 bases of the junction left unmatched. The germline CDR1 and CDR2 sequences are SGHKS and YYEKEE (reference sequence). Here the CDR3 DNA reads TGTGCCAGCAGCTTGTGGGGGTCGACAGGGGGAGATAACTATGGCTACACCTTC. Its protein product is CASSLWGSTGGDNYGYTF.

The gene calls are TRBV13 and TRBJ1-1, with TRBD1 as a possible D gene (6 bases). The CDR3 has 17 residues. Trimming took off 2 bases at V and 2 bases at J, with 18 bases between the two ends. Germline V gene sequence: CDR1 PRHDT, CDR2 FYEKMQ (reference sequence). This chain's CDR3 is CASSLKQGPRLNTEAFF. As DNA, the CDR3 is TGTGCCAGCAGCTTAAAACAGGGACCTCGCCTTAACACTGAAGCTTTCTTT.

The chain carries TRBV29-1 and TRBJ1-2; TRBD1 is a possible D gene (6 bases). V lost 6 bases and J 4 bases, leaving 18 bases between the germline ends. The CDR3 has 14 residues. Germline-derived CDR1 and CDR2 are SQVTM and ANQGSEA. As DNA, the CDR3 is TGCAGCGTCCGACCCCGGACAGTAGGCTATGGCTACACCTTC. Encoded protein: CSVRPRTVGYGYTF.

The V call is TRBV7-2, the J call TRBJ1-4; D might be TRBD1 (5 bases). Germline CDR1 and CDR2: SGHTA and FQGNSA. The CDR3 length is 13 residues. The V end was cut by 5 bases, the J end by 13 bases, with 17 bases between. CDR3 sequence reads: CASSLRQQTTLFF. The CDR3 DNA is TGTGCCAGCAGCCTTAGACAGCAAACGACACTGTTTTTT.

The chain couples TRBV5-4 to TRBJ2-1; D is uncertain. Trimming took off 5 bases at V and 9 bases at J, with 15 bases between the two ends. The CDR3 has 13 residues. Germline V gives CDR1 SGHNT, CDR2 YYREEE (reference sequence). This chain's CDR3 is CASRNFSATEQFF. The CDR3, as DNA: TGTGCCAGCAGGAACTTTAGTGCTACTGAGCAGTTCTTC. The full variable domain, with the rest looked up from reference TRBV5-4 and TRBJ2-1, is ETGVTQSPTHLIKTRGQQVTLRCSSQSGHNTVSWYQQALGQGPQFIFQYYREEENGRGNFPPRFSGLQFPNYSSELNVNALELDDSALYLCASRNFSATEQFFGPGTRLTVL.

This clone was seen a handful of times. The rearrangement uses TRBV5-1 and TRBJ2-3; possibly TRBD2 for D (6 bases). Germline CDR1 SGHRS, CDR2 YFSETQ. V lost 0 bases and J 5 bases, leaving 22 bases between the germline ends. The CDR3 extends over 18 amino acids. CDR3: CASSLEGSVAGYLDTQYF. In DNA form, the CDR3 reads TGCGCCAGCAGCTTGGAAGGTTCGGTGGCGGGGTATTTAGATACGCAGTATTTT.

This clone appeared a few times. CDR3 loop: CASSHTKAGTGFGYTF. CDR3 nucleotides: TGTGCCAGCAGCCACACGAAAGCGGGGACAGGATTTGGCTACACCTTC. The chain uses TRBV3-1 (or the pseudogene TRBV3-2) and TRBJ1-2, with 8 bases fitting TRBD1. Germline CDR1 LGHDT, CDR2 YNNKEL (reference sequence). CDR3 size: 16 residues. J was trimmed by 7 bases and V by 3 bases; bases with no gene match: 13.

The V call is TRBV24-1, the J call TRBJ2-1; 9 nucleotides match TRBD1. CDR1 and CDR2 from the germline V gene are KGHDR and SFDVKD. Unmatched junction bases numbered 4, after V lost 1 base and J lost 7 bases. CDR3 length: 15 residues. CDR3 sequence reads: CATSDLGTGTNEQFF. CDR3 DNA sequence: TGTGCCACCAGTGATTTAGGGACAGGGACTAATGAGCAGTTCTTC.